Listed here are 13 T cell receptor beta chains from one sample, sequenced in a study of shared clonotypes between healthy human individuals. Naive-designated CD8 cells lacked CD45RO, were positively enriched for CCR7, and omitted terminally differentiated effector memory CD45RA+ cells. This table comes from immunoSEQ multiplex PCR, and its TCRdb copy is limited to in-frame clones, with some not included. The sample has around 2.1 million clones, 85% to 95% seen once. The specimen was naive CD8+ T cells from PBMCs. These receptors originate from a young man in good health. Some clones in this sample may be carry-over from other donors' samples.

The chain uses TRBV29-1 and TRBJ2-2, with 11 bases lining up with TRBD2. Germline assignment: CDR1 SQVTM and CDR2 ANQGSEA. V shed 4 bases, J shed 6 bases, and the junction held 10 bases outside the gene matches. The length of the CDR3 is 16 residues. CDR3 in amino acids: CSVVTSGKGKAGELFF. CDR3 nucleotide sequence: TGCAGCGTTGTGACTAGCGGGAAAGGAAAAGCCGGGGAGCTGTTTTTT.

CDR3 sequence: CASSQDVLAGVVNTGELFF. CDR3 coding DNA: TGTGCCAGCAGCCAAGATGTGCTAGCGGGAGTCGTAAACACCGGGGAGCTGTTTTTT. This rearrangement joins TRBV4-2 to TRBJ2-2, with TRBD2 matching 10 bases. V trimming: 0 bases; J trimming: 2 bases; junction bases outside the gene matches: 9. The length of the CDR3 is 19 residues. The V gene's germline CDR1 is LGHNA and CDR2 YNFKEQ.

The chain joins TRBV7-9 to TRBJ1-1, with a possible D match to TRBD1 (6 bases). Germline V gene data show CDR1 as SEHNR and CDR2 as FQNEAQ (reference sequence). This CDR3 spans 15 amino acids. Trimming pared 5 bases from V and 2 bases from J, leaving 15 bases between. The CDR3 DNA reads TGTGCCAGCAGCCATCCACAGGGAGAAAACACTGAAGCTTTCTTT. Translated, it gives CASSHPQGENTEAFF.

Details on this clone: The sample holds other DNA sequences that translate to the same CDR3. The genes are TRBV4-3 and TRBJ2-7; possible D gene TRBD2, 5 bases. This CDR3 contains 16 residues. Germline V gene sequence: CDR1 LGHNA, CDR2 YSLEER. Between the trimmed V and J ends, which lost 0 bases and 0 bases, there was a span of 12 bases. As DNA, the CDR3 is TGCGCCAGCAGCCAAGATCCTGGGGAGAGCTCCTACGAGCAGTACTTC. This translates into CASSQDPGESSYEQYF.

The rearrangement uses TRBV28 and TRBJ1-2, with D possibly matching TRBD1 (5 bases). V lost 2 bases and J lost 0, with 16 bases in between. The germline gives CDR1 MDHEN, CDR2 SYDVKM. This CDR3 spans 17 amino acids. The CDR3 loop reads CASSLGVRDQANYGYTF. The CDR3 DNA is TGTGCCAGCAGTTTAGGGGTTAGGGACCAAGCTAACTATGGCTACACCTTC.

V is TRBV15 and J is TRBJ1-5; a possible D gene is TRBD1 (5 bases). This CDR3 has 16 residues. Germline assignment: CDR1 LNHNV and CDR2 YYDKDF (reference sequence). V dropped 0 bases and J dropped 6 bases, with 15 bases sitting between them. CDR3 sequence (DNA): TGTGCCACCAGCAGAGAAATGGCCAGGGTAAGTCAGCCCCAGCATTTT. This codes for CATSREMARVSQPQHF.

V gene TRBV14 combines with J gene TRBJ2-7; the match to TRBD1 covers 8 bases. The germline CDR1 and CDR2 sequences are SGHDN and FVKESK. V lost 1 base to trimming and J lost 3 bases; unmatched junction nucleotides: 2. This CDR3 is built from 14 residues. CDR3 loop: CASSQGTGIYEQYF. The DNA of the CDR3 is TGTGCCAGCAGCCAAGGGACAGGGATCTACGAGCAGTACTTC.

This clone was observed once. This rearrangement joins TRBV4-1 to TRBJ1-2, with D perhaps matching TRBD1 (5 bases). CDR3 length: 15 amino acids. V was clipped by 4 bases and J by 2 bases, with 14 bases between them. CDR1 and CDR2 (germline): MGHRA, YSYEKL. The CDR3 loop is CASSPTDTLNYGYTF. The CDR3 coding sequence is TGCGCCAGCAGCCCGACGGACACACTAAACTATGGCTACACCTTC.

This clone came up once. The CDR3 sequence: CASSLKGTGIYNEQFF. CDR3 nucleotide sequence: TGTGCCAGCAGTTTAAAAGGGACAGGGATTTACAATGAGCAGTTCTTC. The chain is built from TRBV27 and TRBJ2-1; TRBD1 agrees at 9 bases. CDR3 length: 16 amino acids. Germline lookup yields CDR1 MNHEY and CDR2 SMNVEV (reference sequence). After removal of 2 bases from V and 4 bases from J, the junction contained 6 bases not matched to a gene.

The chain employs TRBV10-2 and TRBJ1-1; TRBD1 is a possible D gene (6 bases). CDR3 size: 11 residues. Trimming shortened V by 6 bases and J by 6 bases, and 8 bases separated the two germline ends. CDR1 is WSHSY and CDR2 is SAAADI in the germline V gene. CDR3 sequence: CASRTGPEAFF. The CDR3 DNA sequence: TGCGCCAGCAGGACAGGACCTGAAGCTTTCTTT.

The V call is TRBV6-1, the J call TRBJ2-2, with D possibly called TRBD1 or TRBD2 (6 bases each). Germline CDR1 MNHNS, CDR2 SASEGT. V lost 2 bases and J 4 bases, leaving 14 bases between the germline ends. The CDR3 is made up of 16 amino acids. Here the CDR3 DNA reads TGTGCCAGCAGTGAAAGACAGGCCGGGGGCACCGGGGAGCTGTTTTTT. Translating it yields CASSERQAGGTGELFF.

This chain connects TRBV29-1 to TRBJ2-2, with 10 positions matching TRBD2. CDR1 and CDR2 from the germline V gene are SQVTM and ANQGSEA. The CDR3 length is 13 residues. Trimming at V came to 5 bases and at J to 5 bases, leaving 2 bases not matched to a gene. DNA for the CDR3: TGCAGCGTTATGGGACTAGCGACCGGGGAGCTGTTTTTT. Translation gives CSVMGLATGELFF.

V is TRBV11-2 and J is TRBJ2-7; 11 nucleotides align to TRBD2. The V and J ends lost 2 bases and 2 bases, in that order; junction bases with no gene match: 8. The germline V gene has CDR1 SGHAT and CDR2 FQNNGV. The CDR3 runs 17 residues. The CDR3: CASSLWASGRWAYEQYF. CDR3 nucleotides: TGTGCCAGCAGCTTATGGGCTAGCGGGAGGTGGGCCTACGAGCAGTACTTC.